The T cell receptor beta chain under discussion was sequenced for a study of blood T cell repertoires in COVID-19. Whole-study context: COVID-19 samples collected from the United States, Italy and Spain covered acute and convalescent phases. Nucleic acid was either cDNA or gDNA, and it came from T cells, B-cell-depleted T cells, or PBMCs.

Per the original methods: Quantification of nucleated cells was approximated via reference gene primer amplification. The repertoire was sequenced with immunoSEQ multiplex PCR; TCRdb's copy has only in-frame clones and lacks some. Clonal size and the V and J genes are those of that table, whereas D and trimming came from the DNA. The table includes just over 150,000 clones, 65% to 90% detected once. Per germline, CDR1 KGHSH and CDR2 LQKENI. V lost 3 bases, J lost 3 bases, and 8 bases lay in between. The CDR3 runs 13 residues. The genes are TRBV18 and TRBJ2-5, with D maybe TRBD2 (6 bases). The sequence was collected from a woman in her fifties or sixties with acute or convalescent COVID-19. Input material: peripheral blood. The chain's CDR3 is CASSPGGEETQYF. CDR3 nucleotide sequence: TGTGCCAGCTCACCCGGGGGAGAAGAGACCCAGTACTTC.